This TCR beta chain was identified during a study of tissue T cells after allogeneic stem cell transplantation. In the case of this clone: The germline and genes are mouse ones. The CDR3 end is not reached by the read, which stops 1 residue before it; the germline J gene fills it in.

Data came from immunoSEQ multiplex PCR; TCRdb stores just in-frame clones and leaves some out. The sample records 7,000 or so clones, almost 70% being singletons. The germline CDR1 and CDR2 sequences are LGHNA and YSYQKL. Trimming took 5 bases from V and 4 from J, leaving 7 bases between them. The CDR3 runs 12 residues. The origin of this receptor is a female BALB/c mouse in good health. This mouse strain has H2-d as its MHC haplotype. The V and J genes are TRBV2 and TRBJ2-5; no clear D gene. Sequencing input: blood. The CDR3 protein is CASSWPKDTQYF. The part of the CDR3 DNA that was read is TGTGCCAGCAGCTGGCCGAAAGACACCCAGTAC.